These 14 T cell receptor beta chains were sequenced from one sample in a study of blood T cell repertoires in COVID-19. The data were produced by immunoSEQ multiplex PCR, yet TCRdb's version contains in-frame clones alone and is incomplete. The sample has approximately 240,000 clones, around 87% seen once; the top ten hold about 6%. The sequenced material came from PBMCs or T cells enriched from blood (not recorded which). The source is a woman aged 25 to 39 with acute COVID-19.

The chain carries TRBV9 and TRBJ1-2, with 8 bases matching TRBD1. The CDR3 is 14 residues long. Germline CDR1 is SGDLS and CDR2 is YYNGEE. V dropped 3 bases and J dropped 4; count of bases not matched to a gene: 5. The CDR3 here is CASSATDRAYGYTF. CDR3 sequence (DNA): TGTGCCAGCAGCGCCACGGACAGGGCCTATGGCTACACCTTC.

The V and J genes are TRBV21-1 and TRBJ1-4; TRBD1 is the table's D call, not checked against the DNA. TRBV21-1 is a listed pseudogene. The CDR3 runs to 15 residues. Written as DNA, the CDR3 is TGTGCCAGCAGCGACCCGGACAGGGGTGTTGGAAAACTGTTTTTT. It is translated as CASSDPDRGVGKLFF.

The gene calls are TRBV4-2 and TRBJ2-1, with 8 bases that match TRBD2. Losses at the gene ends were 0 bases for V and 7 bases for J; bases not matched to a gene: 8. Looked up from germline, CDR1 is LGHNA and CDR2 is YNFKEQ. This CDR3 region has 16 residues. The CDR3 loop is CASSQDGSGSLNEQFF. CDR3 sequence (DNA): TGTGCCAGCAGCCAAGATGGGAGCGGGAGTTTGAATGAGCAGTTCTTC.

This clone appeared a single time. V is TRBV4-1 and J is TRBJ1-3, with D unclear. The V and J ends lost 2 bases and 2 bases respectively, with 10 bases between them. The germline gives CDR1 MGHRA, CDR2 YSYEKL. The CDR3 runs 15 residues. CDR3 sequence (DNA): TGCGCCAGCAGCCAACTATGGGCCACTGGAAACACCATATATTTT. It specifies CASSQLWATGNTIYF.

The chain combines TRBV6-1 with TRBJ1-2; 10 positions match TRBD1. This CDR3 is built from 16 residues. V trimming: 3 bases; J trimming: 4 bases; junction bases outside the gene matches: 8. Germline CDR1 and CDR2: MNHNS and SASEGT. CDR3 protein: CASSDLGQGRGYGYTF. The DNA for the CDR3 is TGTGCCAGCAGTGACCTGGGACAGGGGAGAGGCTATGGCTACACCTTC.

The J gene is TRBJ2-5, the V gene TRBV15; D possibly corresponds to TRBD2 (6 bases). CDR1 and CDR2 (germline): LNHNV, YYDKDF (reference sequence). This CDR3 is 13 amino acids long. The V and J ends lost 5 bases and 7 bases respectively, with 14 bases between them. CDR3 in amino acids: CATSGGTVGTQYF. DNA of the CDR3: TGTGCCACCAGCGGGGGGACCGTTGGGACCCAGTACTTC.

J is TRBJ1-5 and V is TRBV7-6; possible D gene TRBD1, 5 bases. V shed 4 bases and J shed 2 bases, with 18 bases lying between them. CDR1 is SGHVS, CDR2 FNYEAQ, per germline. This CDR3 is built from 17 residues. The DNA of the CDR3 is TGTGCCAGCAGCTCCCTTACTGGGGCACGGGGCAATCAGCCCCAGCATTTT. This encodes CASSSLTGARGNQPQHF.

The J gene is TRBJ2-2, the V gene TRBV5-1; TRBD1 matches at 9 bases. With 4 bases clipped from V and 0 bases from J, the junction kept 4 bases outside the gene matches. Germline CDR1 reads SGHRS; CDR2 reads YFSETQ. The CDR3 consists of 16 residues. CDR3 DNA: TGCGCCAGCAGCACCCGGACAGGGGCGAACACCGGGGAGCTGTTTTTT. Residues: CASSTRTGANTGELFF.

This chain links TRBV24-1 with TRBJ2-2; 8 positions match TRBD1. This CDR3 contains 15 residues. J gave up 7 bases and V 4 bases, and 7 bases lay outside the gene matches. Germline V gene lookup returns CDR1 KGHDR and CDR2 SFDVKD. CDR3 bases: TGTGCCACCAGTGACCCGGACAGGGCCGTCGGGGAGCTGTTTTTT. Its protein product is CATSDPDRAVGELFF.

A single count supports this clone. This chain joins TRBV27 and TRBJ2-1; 10 bases line up with TRBD2. Germline-derived CDR1 and CDR2 are MNHEY and SMNVEV (reference sequence). Trimming cost V 5 bases and J 3 bases; bases outside gene matches: 7. The CDR3 length is 16 residues. The chain's CDR3 is CASSPLAGAIYNEQFF. The CDR3 DNA is TGTGCCAGCAGTCCCCTAGCGGGAGCAATCTACAATGAGCAGTTCTTC.

The gene calls are TRBV7-6 and TRBJ2-5; tentative D call: TRBD2 (6 bases). V lost 4 bases and J lost 4, with 13 bases in between. The CDR3 is 14 amino acids. Germline CDR1 is SGHVS and CDR2 is FNYEAQ. CDR3: CASSSGTSIETQYF. Written as DNA, the CDR3 is TGTGCCAGCAGCTCAGGGACTTCGATAGAGACCCAGTACTTC.

The chain recombines TRBV7-3 with TRBJ2-5; 15 bases align to TRBD2. The V gene end was trimmed by 2 bases and the J gene end by 5 bases; junction bases not matched to a gene: 6. Germline CDR1 SGHTA, CDR2 FQGTGA. The CDR3 covers 17 residues. CDR3 region: CASSLVGLAGGPETQYF. Here the CDR3 DNA reads TGTGCCAGCAGCTTAGTAGGACTAGCGGGAGGGCCGGAGACCCAGTACTTC.

This sequence joins TRBV7-9 and TRBJ1-6, with D tentatively TRBD1 (6 bases). This CDR3 spans 15 amino acids. V lost 4 bases to trimming and J lost 6 bases, with 13 bases between them. Germline lookup yields CDR1 SEHNR and CDR2 FQNEAQ (reference sequence). In nucleotides, the CDR3 is TGTGCCAGCAGCTCAGGGGTCGGTGGTAATTCACCCCTCCACTTT. It is translated as CASSSGVGGNSPLHF.

The table lists this clone with a count of one. The rearrangement uses TRBV11-2 and TRBJ2-1; tentatively, D is TRBD2 (5 bases). CDR1 is SGHAT, CDR2 FQNNGV, per germline. Trimming shortened V by 8 bases and J by 8 bases, and 13 bases separated the two germline ends. There are 12 residues in the CDR3. The CDR3 DNA sequence: TGTGCCAGCCGGGCAGCGGTTGATGAGCAGTTCTTC. Translated: CASRAAVDEQFF.